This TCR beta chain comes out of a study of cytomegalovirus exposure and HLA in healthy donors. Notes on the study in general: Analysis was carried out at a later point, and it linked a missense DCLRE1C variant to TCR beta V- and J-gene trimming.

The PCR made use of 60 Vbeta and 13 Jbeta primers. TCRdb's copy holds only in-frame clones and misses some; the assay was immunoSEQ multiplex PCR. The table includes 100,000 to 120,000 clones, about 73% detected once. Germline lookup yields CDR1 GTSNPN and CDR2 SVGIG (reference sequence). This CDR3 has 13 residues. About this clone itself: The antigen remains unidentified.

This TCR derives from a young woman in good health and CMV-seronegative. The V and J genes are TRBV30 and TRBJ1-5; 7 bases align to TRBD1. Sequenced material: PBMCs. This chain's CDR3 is CAWERGQGQPQHF. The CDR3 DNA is TGTGCATGGGAGAGGGGGCAGGGACAGCCCCAGCATTTT.